A single sample gave rise to the 24 T cell receptor beta chains below, sequenced in a study of shared clonotypes between healthy human individuals. Repertoires were generated with immunoSEQ multiplex PCR, while TCRdb's copy carries only in-frame clones and drops some. The profile shows 1.4 million or so clones, about 98.5% of them singletons. Sample: naive CD4+ T cells sorted from blood. Subset reported: CD45RA+ positively selected. Receptors originate from a man younger than 40 in good health.

J is TRBJ1-5 and V is TRBV28; D unclear. V was clipped by 1 base and J by 5 bases, with 6 bases between them. The CDR3 is 13 amino acids. Germline lookup yields CDR1 MDHEN and CDR2 SYDVKM. The CDR3 protein is CASSLFPDQPQHF. For the CDR3, the DNA is TGTGCCAGCAGTTTATTTCCCGATCAGCCCCAGCATTTT. The variable domain in full, completed from reference TRBV28 and TRBJ1-5, reads DVKVTQSSRYLVKRTGEKVFLECVQDMDHENMFWYRQDPGLGLRLIYFSYDVKMKEKGDIPEGYSVSREKKERFSLILESASTNQTSMYLCASSLFPDQPQHFGDGTRLSIL.

The rearrangement uses TRBV5-1 and TRBJ2-5; the match to TRBD1 covers 8 bases. Germline trimming cut 5 bases from V and 7 bases from J; bases unmatched to any gene: 10. Germline V gene data show CDR1 as SGHRS and CDR2 as YFSETQ. The CDR3 runs 14 residues. The CDR3 loop reads CASRPQGDFGTQYF. CDR3 in DNA: TGCGCCAGCAGACCACAGGGGGACTTTGGGACCCAGTACTTC.

The V and J genes are TRBV29-1 and TRBJ2-1; TRBD2 matches at 9 bases. Losses at the gene ends were 4 bases for V and 6 bases for J; bases not matched to a gene: 1. Germline assignment: CDR1 SQVTM and CDR2 ANQGSEA. CDR3 length: 12 residues. As DNA, the CDR3 is TGCAGCGTTGCGACTAGCGGCAATGAGCAGTTCTTC. Amino acid sequence: CSVATSGNEQFF.

The rearrangement joins TRBV6-1 to TRBJ2-3; 9 bases line up with TRBD2. Germline trimming cut 2 bases from V and 2 bases from J; bases unmatched to any gene: 2. Germline V lookup: CDR1 MNHNS, CDR2 SASEGT. The CDR3 spans 15 residues. CDR3 sequence (DNA): TGTGCCAGCAGTGAACGCGGGAGGGACACAGATACGCAGTATTTT. Its translation: CASSERGRDTDTQYF.

As for this clone: A read error may produce the germline difference seen at one junction end. CDR3 sequence (DNA): TGTGCCTGGAGTAACAGGGAGGGACTACTTAATCAAAAACTGTTTTTT. Its translation is CAWSNREGLLNQKLFF. This chain links TRBV30 with TRBJ1-4, with D perhaps matching TRBD1 (6 bases). This CDR3 comprises 16 residues. The germline V gene encodes CDR1 GTSNPN and CDR2 SVGIG (reference sequence).

The rearrangement links TRBV6-5 to TRBJ1-2; D gene uncertain. There are 12 residues in the CDR3. The germline gives CDR1 MNHEY, CDR2 SVGAGI. V was cut by 5 bases and J by 4 bases, with 8 bases left in between. The CDR3 bases are TGTGCCAGCAGTCCTAAAGGCTATGGCTACACCTTC. Protein product: CASSPKGYGYTF.

This clone was picked up one time. V is TRBV18 and J is TRBJ2-7; 8 bases are shared with TRBD1. The J segment lost 6 bases and the V segment lost 5 bases, leaving 9 bases of the junction unmatched. The CDR3 length is 14 residues. Per the germline V gene, CDR1 is KGHSH and CDR2 is LQKENI. CDR3 DNA: TGTGCCAGCTCAACTCGACAGGGGATGAGCGAGCAGTACTTC. Its protein product is CASSTRQGMSEQYF.

The chain combines TRBV10-2 with TRBJ2-1, with 8 bases aligning to TRBD1. This CDR3 is built from 15 residues. Per germline, CDR1 WSHSY and CDR2 SAAADI. V dropped 5 bases and J dropped 2; count of bases not matched to a gene: 5. The CDR3 bases are TGCGCCAGCAGTCCCGGGACAGGACCCTACAATGAGCAGTTCTTC. Translating gives CASSPGTGPYNEQFF.

The chain links TRBV5-3 to TRBJ2-5, with 9 bases lining up with TRBD1. TRBV5-3 is treated as an ORF (open reading frame) with a function not yet certain. The CDR3 contains 17 residues. J was trimmed by 2 bases and V by 5 bases; bases with no gene match: 13. This CDR3 reads CARRMPGTGKVQETQYF. The CDR3, as DNA: TGTGCCAGAAGAATGCCCGGGACAGGGAAGGTGCAAGAGACCCAGTACTTC.

V and J are TRBV7-9 and TRBJ1-2; possibly TRBD1 for D (5 bases). V lost 3 bases and J 1 base, leaving 15 bases between the germline ends. The CDR3 extends over 16 amino acids. Germline CDR1 is SEHNR and CDR2 is FQNEAQ (reference sequence). The CDR3 loop reads CASSFGLAGLNYGYTF. In DNA, the CDR3 is TGTGCCAGCAGCTTCGGATTGGCGGGGCTTAACTATGGCTACACCTTC.

The chain is built from TRBV27 and TRBJ2-1; TRBD2 matches at 7 bases. The CDR3 is 14 residues long. After removal of 2 bases from V and 5 bases from J, the junction contained 3 bases not matched to a gene. Germline values: CDR1 MNHEY, CDR2 SMNVEV (reference sequence). CDR3 bases: TGTGCCAGCAGTTTAGGGCTAGCGGACAATGAGCAGTTCTTC. It codes for CASSLGLADNEQFF.

The V and J genes are TRBV4-3 and TRBJ2-1, with 15 bases fitting TRBD2. The J segment lost 6 bases and the V segment lost 1 base, leaving 7 bases of the junction unmatched. Germline CDR1 and CDR2: LGHNA and YSLEER. This CDR3 comprises 18 residues. The CDR3: CASSQGTSGRAIGNEQFF. The CDR3 DNA is TGCGCCAGCAGCCAAGGGACTAGCGGGAGGGCCATCGGCAATGAGCAGTTCTTC.

The chain combines TRBV18 with TRBJ1-2; TRBD1 agrees at 9 bases. There are 14 residues in the CDR3. Unmatched junction bases numbered 5, after V lost 2 bases and J lost 7 bases. Germline CDR1 KGHSH, CDR2 LQKENI. The CDR3 DNA is TGTGCCAGCTCACCAACGGACAGGGGTTTTGGCTACACCTTC. Amino acids: CASSPTDRGFGYTF.

This clone was detected once. The chain employs TRBV5-1 and TRBJ2-1; 11 bases line up with TRBD2. Germline loops: CDR1 SGHRS, CDR2 YFSETQ. This CDR3 is built from 16 residues. With 4 bases clipped from V and 8 bases from J, the junction kept 11 bases outside the gene matches. The CDR3 nucleotides are TGCGCCAGCAGCAGACGGACTAGCGGGCTAGGGGATGAGCAGTTCTTC. Protein product: CASSRRTSGLGDEQFF.

The chain is built from TRBV5-4 and TRBJ2-3, with D perhaps matching TRBD2 (5 bases). The CDR3 contains 12 residues. Per the germline V gene, CDR1 is SGHNT and CDR2 is YYREEE (reference sequence). V lost 1 base to trimming and J lost 7 bases, with 7 bases between them. CDR3 nucleotide sequence: TGTGCCAGCAGCTTGTCGGGGAATACGCAGTATTTT. Its translation is CASSLSGNTQYF.

This sequence joins TRBV28 and TRBJ2-3; D is perhaps TRBD2 (5 bases). V lost 5 bases, J lost 4 bases, and 7 bases lay in between. The germline V gene has CDR1 MDHEN and CDR2 SYDVKM. The CDR3 contains 12 residues. CDR3 sequence (DNA): TGTGCCAGCAGTGGAGGACCAGATACGCAGTATTTT. Its translation is CASSGGPDTQYF.

About this clone: Different DNA sequences within this sample yield the same CDR3. The chain links TRBV14 to TRBJ2-2; TRBD1 matches at 8 bases. V was pared by 1 base and J by 5 bases, with 3 bases of the junction left unmatched. The length of the CDR3 is 15 residues. CDR1 SGHDN and CDR2 FVKESK come from the germline V gene. The CDR3 DNA is TGTGCCAGCAGCCAAGTTACAGGGGGAACCGGGGAGCTGTTTTTT. Protein: CASSQVTGGTGELFF. The complete variable domain, with remaining parts taken from reference TRBV14 and TRBJ2-2, reads EAGVTQFPSHSVIEKGQTVTLRCDPISGHDNLYWYRRVMGKEIKFLLHFVKESKQDESGMPNNRFLAERTGGTYSTLKVQPAELEDSGVYFCASSQVTGGTGELFFGEGSRLTVL.

The rearrangement joins TRBV7-6 to TRBJ2-7; D remains unclear. CDR1 is SGHVS, CDR2 FNYEAQ, per germline. There are 18 residues in the CDR3. V lost 2 bases, J lost 0 bases, and 20 bases lay in between. This CDR3 is CASSLLASRYGNSYEQYF. CDR3 DNA sequence: TGTGCCAGCAGCTTATTGGCCTCACGATATGGGAACTCCTACGAGCAGTACTTC. The full variable domain, with the rest looked up from reference TRBV7-6 and TRBJ2-7, is GAGVSQSPRYKVTKRGQDVALRCDPISGHVSLYWYRQALGQGPEFLTYFNYEAQQDKSGLPNDRFSAERPEGSISTLTIQRTEQRDSAMYRCASSLLASRYGNSYEQYFGPGTRLTVT.

This sequence joins TRBV7-9 and TRBJ2-1, with D tentatively TRBD1 (5 bases). The CDR3 loop spans 15 amino acids. V was pared by 1 base and J by 0 bases, with 7 bases between. From germline, CDR1 is SEHNR and CDR2 FQNEAQ (reference sequence). In DNA, the CDR3 is TGTGCCAGCAGCTTAGAAGGGGTCTCCTACAATGAGCAGTTCTTC. It specifies CASSLEGVSYNEQFF.

This chain uses TRBV21-1 with TRBJ2-7. TRBV21-1 is assigned pseudogene status. This CDR3 comprises 12 residues. In nucleotides, the CDR3 is TGTGCCAGCAGGAAGGTCTTGGACGAGCAGTACTTC. As protein: CASRKVLDEQYF.

This clone occurred once. The chain joins TRBV28 to TRBJ2-7; 11 positions agree with TRBD2. Germline CDR1 MDHEN, CDR2 SYDVKM. The CDR3 has 14 residues. V trimming: 10 bases; J trimming: 3 bases; junction bases outside the gene matches: 8. CDR3 residues: CATRGSGRDYEQYF. CDR3 DNA sequence: TGTGCCACCCGGGGTAGCGGGAGGGACTACGAGCAGTACTTC.

This sequence joins TRBV10-3 and TRBJ2-3; no definite D call. Trimming stripped 4 bases from V and 0 bases from J, with 11 bases between. CDR1 is ENHRY, CDR2 SYGVKD, per germline. The CDR3 extends over 15 amino acids. CDR3 DNA sequence: TGTGCCATCAGTGTGGACCAGTCTAGCACAGATACGCAGTATTTT. Translated, it gives CAISVDQSSTDTQYF.

The chain recombines TRBV7-6 with TRBJ2-7; 8 nucleotides align to TRBD2. CDR1 and CDR2 from the germline V gene are SGHVS and FNYEAQ. The CDR3 sequence is 17 residues long. The V and J ends lost 6 bases and 2 bases, in that order; junction bases with no gene match: 15. CDR3 residues: CASSPPFRGTRTYEQYF. The CDR3 nucleotides read TGTGCCAGCAGTCCGCCATTTCGTGGGACTAGAACCTACGAGCAGTACTTC.

V gene TRBV29-1 combines with J gene TRBJ2-1, with 10 bases that match TRBD2. With 3 bases clipped from V and 12 bases from J, the junction kept 8 bases outside the gene matches. The CDR3 has 13 residues. Germline V gives CDR1 SQVTM, CDR2 ANQGSEA. CDR3 region: CSVETLAGFRQFF. CDR3 bases: TGCAGCGTTGAGACACTAGCGGGATTTAGGCAGTTCTTC.